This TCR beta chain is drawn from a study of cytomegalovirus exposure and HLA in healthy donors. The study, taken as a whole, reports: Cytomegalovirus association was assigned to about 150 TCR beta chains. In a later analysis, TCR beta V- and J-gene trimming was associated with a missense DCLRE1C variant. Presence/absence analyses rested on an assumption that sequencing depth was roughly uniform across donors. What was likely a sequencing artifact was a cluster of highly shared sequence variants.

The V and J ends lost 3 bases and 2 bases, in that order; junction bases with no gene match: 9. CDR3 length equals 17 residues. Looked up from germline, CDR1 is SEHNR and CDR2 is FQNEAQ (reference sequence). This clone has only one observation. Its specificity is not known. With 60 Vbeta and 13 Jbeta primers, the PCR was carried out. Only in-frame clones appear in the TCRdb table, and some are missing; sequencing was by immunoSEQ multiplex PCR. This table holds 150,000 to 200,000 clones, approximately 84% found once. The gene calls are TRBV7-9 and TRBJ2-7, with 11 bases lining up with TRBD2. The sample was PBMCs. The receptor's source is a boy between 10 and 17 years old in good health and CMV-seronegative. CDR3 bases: TGTGCCAGCAGCTTTATGCCCACTAGCGGGAGAGCCTACGAGCAGTACTTC. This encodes CASSFMPTSGRAYEQYF.